What follows are 25 T cell receptor beta chains derived from one specimen sequenced in a study of cytomegalovirus exposure and HLA in healthy donors. A multiplex PCR was run with 60 Vbeta primers and 13 Jbeta primers. Only in-frame clones appear in the TCRdb table, and some are missing; sequencing was by immunoSEQ multiplex PCR. This sample has 54,000 or so clones, with 70% found just once. Sequencing was carried out using PBMCs. The source of these receptors is a woman aged 55 to 70 in good health and CMV-seropositive.

This chain's CDR3 is CASSFGQGLNTEAFF. CDR3 coding DNA: TGTGCCAGCAGCTTCGGACAGGGTTTGAACACTGAAGCTTTCTTT. The rearrangement uses TRBV7-2 and TRBJ1-1, with TRBD1 matching over 8 bases. Germline-derived CDR1 and CDR2 are SGHTA and FQGNSA. This CDR3 comprises 15 residues. V was clipped by 3 bases and J by 0 bases; unmatched bases: 3.

The chain combines TRBV6-5 with TRBJ1-2; 7 nucleotides line up with TRBD1. The germline gives CDR1 MNHEY, CDR2 SVGAGI. Trimming cost V 4 bases and J 6 bases; bases outside gene matches: 11. The CDR3 contains 15 residues. The CDR3 DNA reads as TGTGCCAGCAGTTCACCATCCGGGACAGTCGATGGCTACACCTTC. Its translation: CASSSPSGTVDGYTF.

The V and J genes are TRBV10-3 and TRBJ2-5, with TRBD2 identical over 12 bases. J was trimmed by 5 bases and V by 4 bases; bases with no gene match: 8. There are 16 residues in the CDR3. From germline, CDR1 is ENHRY and CDR2 SYGVKD. The CDR3 is CAISAPSGGALETQYF. As DNA, the CDR3 is TGTGCCATCAGTGCACCTAGCGGGGGGGCTCTCGAGACCCAGTACTTC.

The chain carries TRBV30 and TRBJ1-2; D not resolved. Germline V gene sequence: CDR1 GTSNPN, CDR2 SVGIG (reference sequence). Trimming pared 2 bases from V and 1 base from J, leaving 5 bases between. The CDR3 loop spans 12 amino acids. DNA for the CDR3: TGTGCCTGGAGTCAGGTTAACTATGGCTACACCTTC. Its translation is CAWSQVNYGYTF. Variable domain in full (rest from reference TRBV30 and TRBJ1-2): SQTIHQWPATLVQPVGSPLSLECTVEGTSNPNLYWYRQAAGRGLQLLFYSVGIGQISSEVPQNLSASRPQDRQFILSSKKLLLSDSGFYLCAWSQVNYGYTFGSGTRLTVV.

V is TRBV7-8 and J is TRBJ2-7; 9 nucleotides align to TRBD2. J lost 2 bases, V lost 3 bases, and 8 bases had no gene match. The length of the CDR3 is 16 residues. Germline assignment: CDR1 SGHVS and CDR2 FQNEAQ. The CDR3 nucleotides read TGTGCCAGCAGCTTGGAGCTAGCGGGGTCCCCCTACGAGCAGTACTTC. It is translated as CASSLELAGSPYEQYF. Looking up the rest from reference TRBV7-8 and TRBJ2-7 gives the full variable domain: GAGVSQSPRYKVAKRGQDVALRCDPISGHVSLFWYQQALGQGPEFLTYFQNEAQLDKSGLPSDRFFAERPEGSVSTLKIQRTQQEDSAVYLCASSLELAGSPYEQYFGPGTRLTVT.

V and J are TRBV4-1 and TRBJ2-1; no clear D. Between the trimmed V and J ends, which lost 5 bases and 10 bases, there was a span of 18 bases. Germline V gives CDR1 MGHRA, CDR2 YSYEKL. This CDR3 comprises 14 residues. Written as DNA, the CDR3 is TGCGCCAGCAGCGCCAGAGGCCAGCTTATGGAGCAGTTCTTC. This encodes CASSARGQLMEQFF.

The V call is TRBV11-1, the J call TRBJ1-5; TRBD1 aligns across 7 bases. This CDR3 spans 18 amino acids. J was trimmed by 0 bases and V by 5 bases; bases with no gene match: 13. From germline, CDR1 is SGHAT and CDR2 FQDESV (reference sequence). DNA of the CDR3: TGTGCCAGCAGCCCGCTGCGGGGACAGAGCTATAGCAATCAGCCCCAGCATTTT. Translated: CASSPLRGQSYSNQPQHF.

The chain uses TRBV2 and TRBJ2-5; 12 nucleotides align to TRBD2. V shed 4 bases and J 9 bases; nucleotides not matched to a gene: 9. From germline, CDR1 is SNHLY and CDR2 FYNNEI. The CDR3 is 15 residues long. CDR3 amino acids: CASSAGLAGPVAQYF. Written as DNA, the CDR3 is TGTGCCAGCAGTGCCGGACTAGCGGGGCCTGTGGCCCAGTACTTC.

The V gene is TRBV30, the J gene TRBJ2-5; 10 bases align to TRBD2. V dropped 6 bases and J dropped 4; count of bases not matched to a gene: 5. The germline CDR1 and CDR2 sequences are GTSNPN and SVGIG (reference sequence). The CDR3 loop spans 13 amino acids. Here the CDR3 reads CACSLAGAETQYF. CDR3 nucleotide sequence: TGTGCCTGTTCTCTAGCGGGGGCAGAGACCCAGTACTTC.

The J gene is TRBJ2-7, the V gene TRBV7-9; a weak D match, TRBD2 (6 bases). The germline CDR1 and CDR2 sequences are SEHNR and FQNEAQ (reference sequence). This CDR3 comprises 11 residues. Trimming pared 3 bases from V and 6 bases from J, leaving 6 bases between. In DNA form, the CDR3 reads TGTGCCAGCAGCTTCGGGGGCGAGCAGTACTTC. This codes for CASSFGGEQYF.

The chain carries TRBV6-6 and TRBJ1-4; D gene uncertain. Trimming shortened V by 0 bases and J by 2 bases, and 7 bases separated the two germline ends. Germline CDR1 and CDR2: MNHNY and SVGAGI (reference sequence). This CDR3 is 15 amino acids long. The CDR3 region has the DNA TGTGCCAGCAGTTACTCAGAGCGGACTAATGAAAAACTGTTTTTT. Protein product: CASSYSERTNEKLFF.

The chain couples TRBV13 to TRBJ2-7, with D possibly being TRBD2 (6 bases). Trimming removed 4 bases from V and 6 bases from J, with 22 bases in between. CDR1 and CDR2 (germline): PRHDT, FYEKMQ (reference sequence). This CDR3 region has 16 residues. The CDR3 region is CASSSDGFRGNGEQYF. DNA for the CDR3: TGTGCCAGCAGCTCAGACGGGTTCCGGGGGAATGGCGAGCAGTACTTC.

The rearrangement uses TRBV9 and TRBJ1-1; D may be TRBD1 (5 bases). Germline-derived CDR1 and CDR2 are SGDLS and YYNGEE. The CDR3 is 14 residues long. The V and J ends lost 0 bases and 1 base respectively, with 7 bases between them. The CDR3 DNA reads TGTGCCAGCAGCGTAGGAGACAGGAACACTGAAGCTTTCTTT. Its translation: CASSVGDRNTEAFF.

The sample holds a few counts of this clone. V usage is TRBV9 and J usage is TRBJ1-1; D call uncertain. CDR1 is SGDLS and CDR2 is YYNGEE in the germline V gene. The V and J ends lost 3 bases and 3 bases respectively, with 12 bases between them. The CDR3 totals 14 residues. DNA of the CDR3: TGTGCCAGCAGCGGCGAAAATACGGACACTGAAGCTTTCTTT. This sequence encodes CASSGENTDTEAFF.

This rearrangement joins TRBV5-1 to TRBJ2-2, with TRBD1 as a possible D gene (6 bases). The germline V and J ends were trimmed by 2 bases and 4 bases, with 15 bases remaining between them. The CDR3 is made up of 16 amino acids. Looked up from germline, CDR1 is SGHRS and CDR2 is YFSETQ. CDR3 amino acids: CASSFQGKSLTGELFF. For the CDR3, the DNA is TGCGCCAGCAGCTTTCAGGGGAAGAGCCTCACCGGGGAGCTGTTTTTT.

The chain combines TRBV5-1 with TRBJ1-2; 10 bases map to TRBD1. Germline V gene data show CDR1 as SGHRS and CDR2 as YFSETQ. With 4 bases clipped from V and 8 bases from J, the junction kept 5 bases outside the gene matches. The CDR3 consists of 13 residues. This CDR3 reads CASSPGQGKGYTF. DNA of the CDR3: TGCGCCAGCAGCCCGGGACAGGGGAAAGGCTACACCTTC.

The V and J genes are TRBV7-6 and TRBJ2-7; the D gene is possibly TRBD2 (5 bases). Germline V gives CDR1 SGHVS, CDR2 FNYEAQ. The germline V and J ends were trimmed by 1 base and 3 bases, with 13 bases remaining between them. The CDR3 is 15 amino acids. The CDR3, as DNA: TGTGCCAGCAGCTTAGGGGCAGGAGGCGTCTACGAGCAGTACTTC. Translation gives CASSLGAGGVYEQYF.

The chain couples TRBV27 to TRBJ2-4; 10 bases match TRBD1. The germline V gene has CDR1 MNHEY and CDR2 SMNVEV (reference sequence). The V gene end was trimmed by 5 bases and the J gene end by 7 bases; junction bases not matched to a gene: 5. CDR3 length: 14 residues. CDR3 protein: CASSPRQGANIQYF. CDR3 bases: TGTGCCAGCAGTCCCCGACAGGGGGCGAACATTCAGTACTTC.

The chain couples TRBV4-3 to TRBJ2-4; maybe TRBD2 (7 bases). CDR3 length: 15 residues. The V gene lost 5 bases and the J gene lost 1 base, with 12 bases spanning the gap. CDR1 and CDR2 from the germline V gene are LGHNA and YSLEER. This CDR3 reads CASSGGAGAKNIQYF. The CDR3 region has the DNA TGCGCCAGCAGCGGGGGGGCCGGGGCCAAAAACATTCAGTACTTC.

The J gene is TRBJ2-1, the V gene TRBV9, with 13 nucleotides matching TRBD2. This CDR3 spans 16 amino acids. Germline CDR1 and CDR2: SGDLS and YYNGEE. Trimming cost V 4 bases and J 9 bases; bases outside gene matches: 10. The CDR3 sequence is CASSRRPGLAGTEQFF. The CDR3 DNA reads TGTGCCAGCAGCCGACGCCCGGGACTAGCGGGGACTGAGCAGTTCTTC.

A few counts support this clone. The rearrangement joins TRBV5-6 to TRBJ1-5; D is unclear. Germline loops: CDR1 SGHDT, CDR2 YYEEEE. The V end was cut by 6 bases, the J end by 6 bases, with 16 bases between. CDR3 length: 14 residues. The CDR3 loop is CASTWHGFGQPQHF. The CDR3 DNA reads as TGTGCCAGCACCTGGCACGGGTTTGGTCAGCCCCAGCATTTT.

The chain employs TRBV7-2 and TRBJ2-7; 11 bases are shared with TRBD2. Germline V gene lookup returns CDR1 SGHTA and CDR2 FQGNSA. The V gene end was trimmed by 6 bases and the J gene end by 6 bases; junction bases not matched to a gene: 13. There are 16 residues in the CDR3. CDR3 region: CASSLFPSTSGVEQYF. The CDR3 DNA reads TGTGCCAGCAGTCTATTCCCGTCGACTAGCGGGGTCGAGCAGTACTTC.

The chain is built from TRBV28 and TRBJ1-1; possibly TRBD1 for D (5 bases). V was cut by 4 bases and J by 5 bases, with 11 bases left in between. Germline CDR1 and CDR2: MDHEN and SYDVKM. The CDR3 runs 13 residues. The DNA of the CDR3 is TGTGCCAGCAGTTATAGGGGTATGACTGAAGCTTTCTTT. Its protein product is CASSYRGMTEAFF. The variable domain in full, completed from reference TRBV28 and TRBJ1-1, reads DVKVTQSSRYLVKRTGEKVFLECVQDMDHENMFWYRQDPGLGLRLIYFSYDVKMKEKGDIPEGYSVSREKKERFSLILESASTNQTSMYLCASSYRGMTEAFFGQGTRLTVV.

The V gene is TRBV19, the J gene TRBJ1-2; possibly TRBD1 for D (6 bases). Germline CDR1 and CDR2: LNHDA and SQIVND (reference sequence). This CDR3 has 14 residues. V gave up 6 bases and J gave up 9 bases, with 20 bases separating them. CDR3 in DNA: TGTGCCAGTAGGGACCGGGACAAGGAGTTTCGCTACACCTTC. Translated, it gives CASRDRDKEFRYTF.

The chain carries TRBV4-3 and TRBJ1-1; D not resolved. This CDR3 is 15 amino acids long. Per the germline V gene, CDR1 is LGHNA and CDR2 is YSLEER. The V gene lost 0 bases and the J gene lost 5 bases, with 13 bases spanning the gap. CDR3 DNA sequence: TGCGCCAGCAGCCAAGAAAAAACGAGAGGGACTGAAGCTTTCTTT. Its translation: CASSQEKTRGTEAFF.